Following are 20 T cell receptor beta chains from one sample sequenced in a study of esophageal squamous cell carcinoma under preoperative chemotherapy. Time point indicated: before preoperative PTX-NDP chemotherapy. TCRdb re-derived calls from the PCR reads in MiXCR, one entry per CDR3 protein. The sample carries 25,000 to 35,000 distinct CDR3 sequences, roughly half recorded once. This sample was gathered from a patient given preoperative chemotherapy. Receptors originate from a human donor with esophageal squamous cell carcinoma. The donor label of this sample is uncertain.

Worth noting for this clonotype: Its ends do not fully match the called genes, so a read error is possible. The chain joins TRBV7-4 to TRBJ2-3; D is possibly TRBD1 (5 bases). This CDR3 has 15 residues. Germline V gene lookup returns CDR1 SGHVT and CDR2 SQSDAQ. CDR3 in DNA: TGTGCCAGCAGCCGGAAGACAGCGAACACAGATAAGCAGTATTTT. This translates into CASSRKTANTDKQYF.

In this sample, this clonotype turned up many times. This chain links TRBV11-2 with TRBJ2-1; D unresolved. The CDR3 sequence is 15 residues long. Trimming removed 2 bases at V and 7 bases at J, with 15 bases between. The germline gives CDR1 SGHAT, CDR2 FQNNGV. The CDR3 DNA reads as TGTGCCAGCAGCTTATTAGTCAGTGCTGGGAATGAGCAGTTCTTC. This encodes CASSLLVSAGNEQFF.

Remarks on this clonotype: A much larger clonotype is one base distant, so this may be a read error. This chain connects TRBV10-3 to TRBJ2-1; 7 nucleotides agree with TRBD2. The CDR3 contains 11 residues. CDR1 and CDR2 (germline): ENHRY, SYGVKD. The CDR3 DNA sequence: TGCGTTAGCGGGTGGGCCAATGAGCAGTTCTTC. The encoded protein is CVSGWANEQFF.

This sequence joins TRBV7-2 and TRBJ2-5, with D uncertain. The end of the DNA aligns better with TRBJ2-7, so the J call may be wrong. The CDR3 runs 13 residues. Germline V CDR1 and CDR2: SGHTA, FQGNSA. The CDR3 sequence: CASSFMSSYEQYF. The CDR3 nucleotides read TGTGCCAGCAGCTTCATGTCATCCTACGAGCAGTACTTC.

This clonotype was recorded a few times. The J gene is TRBJ2-1, the V gene TRBV6-1; 12 positions agree with TRBD2. The DNA end is a closer match to TRBJ2-7, so the J assignment may be wrong. Looked up from germline, CDR1 is MNHNS and CDR2 is SASEGT. The CDR3 spans 14 residues. The CDR3 here is CASSTTSGSWEQYF. The CDR3 DNA is TGTGCCAGCAGCACGACTAGCGGGAGCTGGGAGCAGTACTTC.

The chain uses TRBV12-3 or TRBV12-4 and TRBJ2-2; D may be TRBD1 or TRBD2 (5 bases each). This CDR3 contains 15 residues. The germline V and J ends were trimmed by 1 base and 16 bases, with 22 bases remaining between them. For the CDR3, the DNA is TGTGCCAGCAGTTTAGTCACAGCGAGCACCGGGGCGCAGTTTTTT. As protein: CASSLVTASTGAQFF.

V gene TRBV18 combines with J gene TRBJ2-5; D is unresolved. The CDR3 is 12 residues long. Looked up from germline, CDR1 is KGHSH and CDR2 is LQKENI. V was cut by 2 bases and J by 4 bases, with 5 bases left in between. CDR3 bases: TGTGCCAGCTCACCAAAGGGAGAGACCCAGTACTTC. This codes for CASSPKGETQYF.

The chain couples TRBV19 to TRBJ2-2; D is possibly TRBD2 (6 bases). The length of the CDR3 is 15 residues. The V and J ends lost 7 bases and 0 bases respectively, with 12 bases between them. The germline V gene has CDR1 LNHDA and CDR2 SQIVND (reference sequence). The DNA of the CDR3 is TGTGCCAGTACCATCCGCGGGACGAACACCGGGGAGCTGTTTTTT. This sequence encodes CASTIRGTNTGELFF.

In its sample, this clonotype was seen many times. The rearrangement uses TRBV25-1 and TRBJ2-3; TRBD1 matches at 7 bases. CDR1 MGHDK and CDR2 SYGVNS come from the germline V gene. The trim removed 3 bases at V and 2 bases at J, leaving 5 bases unmatched. The CDR3 totals 15 residues. CDR3 coding DNA: TGTGCCAGCAGTGATAGACAGGGCCTCACAGATACGCAGTATTTT. Amino acids: CASSDRQGLTDTQYF.

In its sample, this clonotype is medium-sized. The chain couples TRBV7-6 to TRBJ2-1; 8 nucleotides match TRBD2. V lost 7 bases and J lost 7; bases outside the gene matches: 12. This CDR3 contains 15 residues. The germline gives CDR1 SGHVS, CDR2 FNYEAQ. In DNA form, the CDR3 reads TGTGCCAGCACCACGCTGGCGGGAGGTACGAATGAGCAGTTCTTC. Translating gives CASTTLAGGTNEQFF.

The V call is TRBV5-1, the J call TRBJ2-2; the D gene is possibly TRBD2 (5 bases). The CDR3 contains 15 residues. Trimming left V 0 bases short and J 5 bases short, with 11 bases between. In germline, CDR1 is SGHRS, CDR2 YFSETQ. This CDR3 reads CASSLDGSRTGELFF. CDR3 DNA: TGCGCCAGCAGCTTGGATGGGAGTAGGACCGGGGAGCTGTTTTTT.

Of note for this clonotype: At one end, the junction sequence differs from germline, possibly due to a read error. This sequence joins TRBV7-2 and TRBJ2-4; 8 nucleotides match TRBD2. In germline, CDR1 is SGHTA, CDR2 FQGNSA. The CDR3 length is 16 residues. Here the CDR3 DNA reads TGTGCCTGCAGCTTAGCGGGGCGCGGGGCCAAAGAGATCCAGTACTTC. Translating gives CACSLAGRGAKEIQYF.

This clonotype was recorded many times. CDR3 sequence: CASSVGVGYEQFF. Here the CDR3 DNA reads TGTGCCAGCAGTGTAGGGGTCGGCTACGAGCAGTTCTTC. This rearrangement joins TRBV6-1 to TRBJ2-1, with D perhaps TRBD1 (5 bases). In germline, CDR1 is MNHNS, CDR2 SASEGT. The CDR3 totals 13 residues. Trimming left V 4 bases short and J 10 bases short, with 14 bases between.

By its share, this clonotype is medium-sized (0.01 to 0.1%). V and J are TRBV11-3 and TRBJ2-1; 8 bases map to TRBD1. This CDR3 comprises 15 residues. Germline V gene data show CDR1 as SGHNT and CDR2 as YENEEA. J lost 8 bases, V lost 7 bases, and 13 bases had no gene match. CDR3 nucleotide sequence: TGTGCCAGCACCAGCGGACAGGGCTCACGGGATGAGCAGTTCTTC. Its translation: CASTSGQGSRDEQFF.

Of note for this clonotype: No conserved phenylalanine or tryptophan is present at the end of the CDR3, so a read error is the likely explanation. It is unclear where the CDR3 begins or ends on the DNA, so no DNA is shown, and the CDR3 is as TCRdb lists it. CDR3 amino acids: CASSLGVSEGTRYS. The chain couples TRBV7-2 to TRBJ2-5; the table calls TRBD2, which could not be checked here. The length of the CDR3 is 14 amino acids, counting both ends. Germline V CDR1 and CDR2: SGHTA, FQGNSA.

In this sample, this clonotype turned up once. The chain combines TRBV7-2 with TRBJ2-5; the match to TRBD1 covers 7 bases. The J call may be in error: the DNA end matches TRBJ2-7 better. This CDR3 contains 14 residues. CDR1 is SGHTA, CDR2 FQGNSA, per germline. The DNA for the CDR3 is TGTGCCAGCAGCCAACGGGACAGAGTATACGAGCAGTACTTC. It codes for CASSQRDRVYEQYF.

This clonotype appeared many times. The rearrangement uses TRBV19 and TRBJ2-5; 9 bases align to TRBD1. The J call may be faulty, since TRBJ2-7 better matches the DNA end. CDR1 and CDR2 from the germline V gene are LNHDA and SQIVND (reference sequence). The CDR3 contains 13 residues. CDR3 region: CASSGQGRVEQYF. In DNA form, the CDR3 reads TGTGCCAGTAGTGGACAGGGGCGGGTCGAGCAGTACTTC.

The chain employs TRBV12-3 or TRBV12-4 and TRBJ2-1; tentatively, D is TRBD2 (7 bases). The length of the CDR3 is 18 residues. The germline V and J ends were trimmed by 7 bases and 7 bases, with 29 bases remaining between them. The CDR3: CASTPGRGGGGPLNEQFF. CDR3 DNA: TGTGCCAGCACTCCGGGGAGGGGGGGGGGGGGGCCTTTAAATGAGCAGTTCTTC.

The chain employs TRBV4-2 and TRBJ2-5; 9 nucleotides match TRBD2. Germline CDR1 reads LGHNA; CDR2 reads YNFKEQ. This CDR3 region has 17 residues. After removal of 0 bases from V and 11 bases from J, the junction contained 16 bases not matched to a gene. The CDR3: CASSQEGLAGNRYEQYF. As DNA, the CDR3 is TGTGCCAGCAGCCAAGAGGGCCTAGCGGGAAACAGGTATGAGCAGTACTTC.

The chain joins TRBV28 to TRBJ2-2; weak D call: TRBD2 (6 bases). Germline-derived CDR1 and CDR2 are MDHEN and SYDVKM. Trimming removed 4 bases from V and 6 bases from J, with 6 bases in between. The CDR3 totals 12 residues. CDR3 in DNA: TGTGCCAGCAGTTGGGGGGCCGGGGAGCTGTTTTTT. As protein: CASSWGAGELFF.